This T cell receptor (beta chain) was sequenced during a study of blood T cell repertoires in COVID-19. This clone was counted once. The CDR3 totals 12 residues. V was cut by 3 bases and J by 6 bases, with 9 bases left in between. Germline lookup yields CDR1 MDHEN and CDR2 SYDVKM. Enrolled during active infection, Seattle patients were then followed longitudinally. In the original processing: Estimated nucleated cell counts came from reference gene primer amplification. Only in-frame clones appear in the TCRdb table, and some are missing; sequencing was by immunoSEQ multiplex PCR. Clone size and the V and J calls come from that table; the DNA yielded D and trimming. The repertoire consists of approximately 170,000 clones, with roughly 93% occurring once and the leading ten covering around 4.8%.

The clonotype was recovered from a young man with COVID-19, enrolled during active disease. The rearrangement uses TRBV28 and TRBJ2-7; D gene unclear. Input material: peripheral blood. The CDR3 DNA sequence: TGTGCCAGCAGTTTTCCCAGGCGCGAGCAGTACTTC. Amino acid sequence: CASSFPRREQYF.